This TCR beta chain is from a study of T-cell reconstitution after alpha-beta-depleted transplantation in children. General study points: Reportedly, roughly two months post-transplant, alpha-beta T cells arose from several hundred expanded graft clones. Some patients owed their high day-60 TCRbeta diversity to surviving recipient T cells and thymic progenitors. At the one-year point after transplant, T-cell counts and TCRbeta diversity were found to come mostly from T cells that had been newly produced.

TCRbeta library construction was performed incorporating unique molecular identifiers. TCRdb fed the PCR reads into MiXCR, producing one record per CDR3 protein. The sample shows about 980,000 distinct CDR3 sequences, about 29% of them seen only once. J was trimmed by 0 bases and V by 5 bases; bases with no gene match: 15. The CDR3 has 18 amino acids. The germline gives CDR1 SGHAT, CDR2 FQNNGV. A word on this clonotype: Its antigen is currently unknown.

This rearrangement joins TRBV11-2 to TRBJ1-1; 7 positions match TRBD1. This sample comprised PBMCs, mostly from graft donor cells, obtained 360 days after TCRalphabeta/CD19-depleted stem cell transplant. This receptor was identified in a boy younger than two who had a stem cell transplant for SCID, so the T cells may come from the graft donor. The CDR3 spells CASSRTLDRHPLNTEAFF. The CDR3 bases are TGTGCCAGCAGCCGCACACTGGACAGGCACCCATTGAACACTGAAGCTTTCTTT.